Shown below are 11 T cell receptor beta chains from a single sample sequenced in a study of technical replicates of blood from several donors. The table came from immunoSEQ multiplex PCR; TCRdb's copy has only in-frame clones and leaves some out. The table records some 77,000 clones, roughly 96% of them present only once. The specimen was T cells isolated from PBMCs. These receptors originate from a human donor in good health.

The sample holds a few counts of this clone. Here the CDR3 DNA reads TGTGCCAGCAGTTTGGGCAGGGCATACTACGAGCAGTACTTC. Translating it yields CASSLGRAYYEQYF. The V call is TRBV27, the J call TRBJ2-7, with D possibly matching TRBD1 (5 bases). Germline CDR1 reads MNHEY; CDR2 reads SMNVEV (reference sequence). With 3 bases removed from V and 3 bases from J, the gap between germline ends came to 12 bases. The CDR3 covers 14 residues.

V is TRBV30 and J is TRBJ1-2; 9 bases fit TRBD1. In germline, CDR1 is GTSNPN, CDR2 SVGIG (reference sequence). CDR3 length: 13 residues. After removal of 0 bases from V and 6 bases from J, the junction contained 2 bases not matched to a gene. The CDR3 sequence is CAWSVQGADGYTF. DNA of the CDR3: TGTGCCTGGAGTGTACAGGGGGCGGATGGCTACACCTTC.

In its sample, this clone was seen once. The chain carries TRBV6-5 and TRBJ1-1; D possibly corresponds to TRBD1 (5 bases). The germline V and J ends were trimmed by 0 bases and 8 bases, with 7 bases remaining between them. The CDR3 sequence is 12 residues long. CDR1 is MNHEY and CDR2 is SVGAGI in the germline V gene. The CDR3 is CASSYSAGEAFF. The CDR3 DNA reads TGTGCCAGCAGTTACTCGGCAGGGGAAGCTTTCTTT.

The V call is TRBV7-2, the J call TRBJ1-5; no reliable D call. This CDR3 contains 15 residues. Germline V lookup: CDR1 SGHTA, CDR2 FQGNSA. V shed 1 base and J shed 9 bases, with 16 bases lying between them. The CDR3 nucleotides are TGTGCCAGCAGCTTAGTTTACATCCCAACGGGGCCCCAGCATTTT. Residues: CASSLVYIPTGPQHF.

The rearrangement uses TRBV30 and TRBJ1-2, with 8 bases matching TRBD1. The ends lost 7 bases at V and 7 bases at J; junction bases unmatched: 8. The CDR3 length is 12 residues. Germline CDR1 reads GTSNPN; CDR2 reads SVGIG (reference sequence). CDR3: CAFVPDRGGYTF. CDR3 DNA: TGTGCCTTTGTGCCTGACAGGGGTGGCTACACCTTC.

This rearrangement joins TRBV9 to TRBJ2-1; 8 bases fit TRBD1. V dropped 3 bases and J dropped 5; count of bases not matched to a gene: 1. Germline assignment: CDR1 SGDLS and CDR2 YYNGEE. The CDR3 covers 13 residues. DNA of the CDR3: TGTGCCAGCAGCGCGGGACAGGACAATGAGCAGTTCTTC. It is translated as CASSAGQDNEQFF.

The chain is built from TRBV19 and TRBJ2-7, with 8 bases matching TRBD1. CDR3 length: 14 amino acids. The germline CDR1 and CDR2 sequences are LNHDA and SQIVND (reference sequence). J gave up 2 bases and V 3 bases, and 3 bases lay outside the gene matches. The CDR3 sequence: CASSMDRDAYEQYF. The CDR3 DNA follows: TGTGCCAGTAGTATGGACAGGGACGCCTACGAGCAGTACTTC.

The chain recombines TRBV11-3 with TRBJ2-6; a weak D match, TRBD2 (5 bases). The CDR3 spans 16 residues. CDR1 SGHNT and CDR2 YENEEA come from the germline V gene. V was cut by 3 bases and J by 2 bases, with 11 bases left in between. The chain's CDR3 is CASSFGDYTGANVLTF. The DNA of the CDR3 is TGTGCCAGCAGCTTCGGCGACTATACTGGGGCCAACGTCCTGACTTTC.

The chain links TRBV25-1 to TRBJ1-1; D not resolved. Germline V lookup: CDR1 MGHDK, CDR2 SYGVNS. This CDR3 spans 16 amino acids. V dropped 3 bases and J dropped 1 base, with 15 bases sitting between them. CDR3 DNA: TGTGCCAGCAGTGATGGGCCATTACGGGGGAACACTGAAGCTTTCTTT. Its translation is CASSDGPLRGNTEAFF.

This chain joins TRBV13 and TRBJ2-2; 7 nucleotides match TRBD2. Germline V lookup: CDR1 PRHDT, CDR2 FYEKMQ (reference sequence). The CDR3 is made up of 11 amino acids. V lost 10 bases, J lost 7 bases, and 3 bases stayed unmatched. The CDR3 DNA follows: TGTGCCAACGGGGGGAACGGGGAGCTGTTTTTT. Its protein product is CANGGNGELFF.

The V call is TRBV27, the J call TRBJ2-7; 7 bases line up with TRBD1. The junction had 10 bases not matched to a gene; V was cut back by 6 bases and J by 2 bases. The CDR3 runs 15 residues. CDR1 MNHEY and CDR2 SMNVEV come from the germline V gene (reference sequence). CDR3: CASSGTGQLPYEQYF. CDR3 bases: TGTGCCAGCAGCGGTACGGGACAGCTTCCCTACGAGCAGTACTTC.